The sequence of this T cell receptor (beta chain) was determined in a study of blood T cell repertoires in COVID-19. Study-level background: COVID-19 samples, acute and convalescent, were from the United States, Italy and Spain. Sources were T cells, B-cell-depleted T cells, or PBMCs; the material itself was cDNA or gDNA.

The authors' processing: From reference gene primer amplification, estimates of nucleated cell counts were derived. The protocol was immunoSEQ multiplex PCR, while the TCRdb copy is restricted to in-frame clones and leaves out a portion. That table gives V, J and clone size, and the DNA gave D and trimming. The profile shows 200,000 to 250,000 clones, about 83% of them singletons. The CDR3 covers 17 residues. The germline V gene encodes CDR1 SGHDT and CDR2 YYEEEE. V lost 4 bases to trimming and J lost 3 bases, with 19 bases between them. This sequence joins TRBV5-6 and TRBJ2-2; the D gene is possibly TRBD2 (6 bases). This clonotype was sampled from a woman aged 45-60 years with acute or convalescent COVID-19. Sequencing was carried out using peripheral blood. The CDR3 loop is CASSPNLGGADTGELFF. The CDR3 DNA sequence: TGTGCCAGCAGCCCAAATCTTGGAGGGGCGGACACCGGGGAGCTGTTTTTT.